This T cell receptor (beta chain) was sequenced in a study of CD8+CD57+ T cells in acquired aplastic anemia. The CDR3 spans 15 residues. The V gene's germline CDR1 is SNHLY and CDR2 FYNNEI. The ends lost 10 bases at V and 4 bases at J; junction bases unmatched: 11. As to this clonotype: The antigen remains undetermined.

Sequencing was done on patients that had shown CD8+CD57+ cell expansion by flow cytometry. Each patient carried a diagnosis of severe acquired aplastic anemia. Study findings and constraints: Controls did not differ significantly from patients in CD8+ Simpson's diversity. Patients had roughly 30 CD8+ CDR3 sequences in common with controls (the shared set).

Genomic DNA templated the TCR beta VDJ and CDR3 profiling. TCRdb re-analysed the reads in MiXCR, keeping a single row per CDR3 protein. The sample lists about 470,000 distinct CDR3 sequences; over 25% were seen once. The source is a human donor with aplastic anemia. The sequencing input was sorted CD4+, CD8+, or CD8+CD57+ T cells (not recorded which) from PBMCs. The chain employs TRBV2 and TRBJ2-3; 10 nucleotides match TRBD2. The CDR3 bases are TGTGCCAACATAGCTAGCGGGGGTCCCGCAGATACGCAGTATTTT. Its translation: CANIASGGPADTQYF.